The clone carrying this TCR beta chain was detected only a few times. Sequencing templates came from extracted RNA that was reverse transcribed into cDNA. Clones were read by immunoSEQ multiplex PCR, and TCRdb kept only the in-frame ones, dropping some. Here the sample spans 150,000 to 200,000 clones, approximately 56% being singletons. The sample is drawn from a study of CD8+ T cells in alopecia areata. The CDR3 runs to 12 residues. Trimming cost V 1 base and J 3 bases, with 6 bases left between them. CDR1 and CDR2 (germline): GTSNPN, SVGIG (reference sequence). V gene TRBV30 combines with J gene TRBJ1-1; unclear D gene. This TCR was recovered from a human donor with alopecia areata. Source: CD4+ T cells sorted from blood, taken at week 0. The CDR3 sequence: CAWSETDTEAFF. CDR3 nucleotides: TGTGCCTGGAGTGAAACGGACACTGAAGCTTTCTTT.